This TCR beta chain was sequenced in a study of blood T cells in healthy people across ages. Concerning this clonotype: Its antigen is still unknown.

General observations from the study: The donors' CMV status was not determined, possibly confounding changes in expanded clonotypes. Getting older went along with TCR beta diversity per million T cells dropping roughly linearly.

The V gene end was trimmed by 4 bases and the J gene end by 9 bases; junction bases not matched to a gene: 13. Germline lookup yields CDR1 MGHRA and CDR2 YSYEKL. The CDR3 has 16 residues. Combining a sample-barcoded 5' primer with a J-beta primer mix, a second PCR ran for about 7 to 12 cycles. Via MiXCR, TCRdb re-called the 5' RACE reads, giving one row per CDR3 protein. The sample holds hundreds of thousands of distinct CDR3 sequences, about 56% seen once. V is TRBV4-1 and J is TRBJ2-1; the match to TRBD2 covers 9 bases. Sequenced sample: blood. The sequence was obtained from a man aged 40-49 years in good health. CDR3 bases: TGCGCCAGCAGCCCCTTAGCGGGAGTAATTTATAGTGAGCAGTTCTTC. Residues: CASSPLAGVIYSEQFF.